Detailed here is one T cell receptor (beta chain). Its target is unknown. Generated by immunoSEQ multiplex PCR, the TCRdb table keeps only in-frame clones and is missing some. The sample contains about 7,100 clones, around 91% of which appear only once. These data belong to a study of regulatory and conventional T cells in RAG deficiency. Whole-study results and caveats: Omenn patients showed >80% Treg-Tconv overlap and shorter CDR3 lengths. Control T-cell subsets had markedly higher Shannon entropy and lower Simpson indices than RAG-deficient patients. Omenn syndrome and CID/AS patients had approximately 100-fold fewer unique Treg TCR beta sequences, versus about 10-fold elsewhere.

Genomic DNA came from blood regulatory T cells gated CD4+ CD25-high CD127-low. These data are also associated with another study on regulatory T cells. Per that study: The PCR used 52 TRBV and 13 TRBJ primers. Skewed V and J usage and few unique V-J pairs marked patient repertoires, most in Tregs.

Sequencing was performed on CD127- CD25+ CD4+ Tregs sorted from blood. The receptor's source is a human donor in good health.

The chain's CDR3 is CASSEQGMNTEAFF. The CDR3 DNA is TGTGCCAGCAGCGAACAGGGAATGAACACTGAAGCTTTCTTT. V gene TRBV9 combines with J gene TRBJ1-1; the D gene is possibly TRBD1 (6 bases). V gave up 3 bases and J gave up 0 bases, with 9 bases separating them. Per the germline V gene, CDR1 is SGDLS and CDR2 is YYNGEE. CDR3 size: 14 residues.